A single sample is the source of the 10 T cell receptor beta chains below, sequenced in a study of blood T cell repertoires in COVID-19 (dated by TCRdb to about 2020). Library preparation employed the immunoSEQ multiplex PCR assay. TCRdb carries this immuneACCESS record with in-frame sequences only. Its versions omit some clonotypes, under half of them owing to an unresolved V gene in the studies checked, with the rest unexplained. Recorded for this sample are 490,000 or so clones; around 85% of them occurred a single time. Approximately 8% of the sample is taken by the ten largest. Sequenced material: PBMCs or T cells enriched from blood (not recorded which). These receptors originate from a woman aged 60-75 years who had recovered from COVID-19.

The CDR3 DNA sequence: TGTGCCTGGAGTGTTCTAGACAGGGTGAACACTGAAGCTTTCTTT. Translation: CAWSVLDRVNTEAFF. This chain uses TRBV30 with TRBJ1-1, with TRBD1 identical over 7 bases. J was trimmed by 0 bases and V by 0 bases; bases with no gene match: 4. CDR3 length equals 15 residues. The germline V gene encodes CDR1 GTSNPN and CDR2 SVGIG (reference sequence).

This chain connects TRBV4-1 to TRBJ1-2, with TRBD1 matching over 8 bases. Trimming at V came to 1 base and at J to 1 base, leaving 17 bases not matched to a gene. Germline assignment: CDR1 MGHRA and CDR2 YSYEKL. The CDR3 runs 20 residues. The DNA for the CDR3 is TGCGCCAGCAGCCAAGGGCTTGCAAGTCCAAGGACAGGGAGTAACTATGGCTACACCTTC. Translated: CASSQGLASPRTGSNYGYTF.

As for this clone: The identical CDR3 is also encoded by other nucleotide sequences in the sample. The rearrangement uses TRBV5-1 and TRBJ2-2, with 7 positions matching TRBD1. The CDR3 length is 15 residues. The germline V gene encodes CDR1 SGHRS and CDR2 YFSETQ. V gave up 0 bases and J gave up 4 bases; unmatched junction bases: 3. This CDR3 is CASSLGTGFTGELFF. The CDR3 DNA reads TGCGCCAGCAGCTTGGGGACAGGATTCACCGGGGAGCTGTTTTTT. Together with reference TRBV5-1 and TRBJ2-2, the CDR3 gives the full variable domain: KAGVTQTPRYLIKTRGQQVTLSCSPISGHRSVSWYQQTPGQGLQFLFEYFSETQRNKGNFPGRFSGRQFSNSRSEMNVSTLELGDSALYLCASSLGTGFTGELFFGEGSRLTVL.

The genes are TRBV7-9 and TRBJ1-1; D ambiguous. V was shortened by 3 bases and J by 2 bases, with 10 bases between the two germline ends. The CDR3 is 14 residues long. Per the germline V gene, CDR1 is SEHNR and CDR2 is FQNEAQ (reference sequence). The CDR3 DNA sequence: TGTGCCAGCAGCTTGATGGGCCTTAACACTGAAGCTTTCTTT. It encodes CASSLMGLNTEAFF.

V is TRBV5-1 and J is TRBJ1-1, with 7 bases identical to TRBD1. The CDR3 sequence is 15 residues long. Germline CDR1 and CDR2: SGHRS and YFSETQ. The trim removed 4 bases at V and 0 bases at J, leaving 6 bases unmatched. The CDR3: CASSLMTGMNTEAFF. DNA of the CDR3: TGCGCCAGCAGCCTGATGACAGGGATGAACACTGAAGCTTTCTTT.

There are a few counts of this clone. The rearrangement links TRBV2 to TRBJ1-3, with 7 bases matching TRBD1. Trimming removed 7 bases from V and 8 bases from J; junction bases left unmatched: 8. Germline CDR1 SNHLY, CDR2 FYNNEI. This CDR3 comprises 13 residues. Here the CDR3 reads CASTENRGDTIYF. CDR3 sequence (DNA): TGTGCCAGCACCGAAAACAGGGGTGACACCATATATTTT.

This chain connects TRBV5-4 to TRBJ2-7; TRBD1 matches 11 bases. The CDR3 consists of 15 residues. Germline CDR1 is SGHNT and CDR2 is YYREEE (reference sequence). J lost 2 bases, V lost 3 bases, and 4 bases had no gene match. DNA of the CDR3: TGTGCCAGCAGCTCCGGGACAGGGGGTCCCTACGAGCAGTACTTC. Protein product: CASSSGTGGPYEQYF. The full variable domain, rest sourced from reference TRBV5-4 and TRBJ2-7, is ETGVTQSPTHLIKTRGQQVTLRCSSQSGHNTVSWYQQALGQGPQFIFQYYREEENGRGNFPPRFSGLQFPNYSSELNVNALELDDSALYLCASSSGTGGPYEQYFGPGTRLTVT.

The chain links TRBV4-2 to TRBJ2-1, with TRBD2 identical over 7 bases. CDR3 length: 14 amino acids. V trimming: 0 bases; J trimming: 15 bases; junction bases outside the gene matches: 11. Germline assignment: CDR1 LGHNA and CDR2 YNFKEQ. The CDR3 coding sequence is TGTGCCAGCAGCCAAGAAGGTCGGGGGGAACAATGGTTCTTC. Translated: CASSQEGRGEQWFF.

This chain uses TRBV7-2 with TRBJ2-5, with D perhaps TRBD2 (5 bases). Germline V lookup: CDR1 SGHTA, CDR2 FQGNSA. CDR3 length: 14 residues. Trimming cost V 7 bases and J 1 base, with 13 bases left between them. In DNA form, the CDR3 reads TGTGCCAGCACCCTACTAGGGTCCCAAGAGACCCAGTACTTC. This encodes CASTLLGSQETQYF.

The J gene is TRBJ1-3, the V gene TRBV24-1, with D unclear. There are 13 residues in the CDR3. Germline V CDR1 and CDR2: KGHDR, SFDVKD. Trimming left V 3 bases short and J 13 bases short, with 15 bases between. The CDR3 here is CATSDPTVGGIYF. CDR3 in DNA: TGTGCCACCAGTGATCCGACGGTAGGAGGAATATATTTT.